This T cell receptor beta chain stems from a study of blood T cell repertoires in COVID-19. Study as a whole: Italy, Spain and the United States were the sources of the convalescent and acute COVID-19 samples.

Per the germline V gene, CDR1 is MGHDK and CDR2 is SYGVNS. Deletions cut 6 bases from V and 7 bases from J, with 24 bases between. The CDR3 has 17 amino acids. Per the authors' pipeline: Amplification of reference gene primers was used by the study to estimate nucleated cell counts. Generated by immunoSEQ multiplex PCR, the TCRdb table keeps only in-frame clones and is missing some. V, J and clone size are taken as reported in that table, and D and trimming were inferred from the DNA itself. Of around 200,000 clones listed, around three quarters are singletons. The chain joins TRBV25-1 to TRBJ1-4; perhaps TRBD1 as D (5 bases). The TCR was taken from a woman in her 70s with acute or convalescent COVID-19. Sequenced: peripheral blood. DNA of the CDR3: TGTGCCAGCAGAGGGAAGAAACAGAACCTCGGGGGTGAAAAACTGTTTTTT. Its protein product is CASRGKKQNLGGEKLFF.